This TCR beta chain comes out of a study of Ad26.COV2.S vaccination and SARS-CoV-2 variants. Study-level findings and limits: Whether participants received vaccine or placebo, their non-spike TCR breadth was similar. Vaccine recipients surpassed placebo recipients in spike-specific TCR breadth.

This clone was seen a few times. Its antigen is unidentified. TCRdb's table, derived via immunoSEQ multiplex PCR, lists solely in-frame clones and lacks some. The sample carries some 340,000 clones, around four fifths recorded once. The CDR3 extends over 13 amino acids. V lost 5 bases, J lost 2 bases, and 7 bases lay in between. CDR1 is PRHDT, CDR2 FYEKMQ, per germline (reference sequence). Treatment here: some 20 received Ad26.COV2.S at low or high dose, single or two shots; a few received placebo; per-sample allocation not given. Sampling happened 63 days after the first vaccine or placebo injection.

The chain links TRBV13 to TRBJ1-3; D is ambiguous. This sample comprised peripheral blood, obtained in a trial of Ad26.COV2.S vaccine versus placebo. The sequence came from a person aged 18-60 years who received the Ad26.COV2.S COVID-19 vaccine or a placebo. CDR3 residues: CASSLRAGNTIYF. The CDR3 DNA sequence: TGTGCCAGCAGCCTAAGGGCTGGAAACACCATATATTTT.